These 27 T cell receptor beta chains were all obtained from the same sample, sequenced in a study of shared clonotypes between healthy human individuals. Some clones are missing from TCRdb's copy, which holds only in-frame ones; the method was immunoSEQ multiplex PCR. There are about 460,000 clones in the sample; over 60% occur only once, and 9.5% to 15% lies in the top ten. The specimen sequenced was PBMCs. The receptors were gathered from a woman aged 40 to 50 in good health. Some clones in this sample may be carry-over from other donors' samples.

About this clone: The same CDR3 can be traced to other DNA sequences in this sample. The chain recombines TRBV6-6 with TRBJ2-5; unclear D gene. V lost 0 bases to trimming and J lost 4 bases, with 3 bases between them. The CDR3 is 12 amino acids. Germline-derived CDR1 and CDR2 are MNHNY and SVGAGI (reference sequence). CDR3 region: CASSYSRETQYF. CDR3 DNA sequence: TGTGCCAGCAGTTACTCGAGAGAGACCCAGTACTTC.

This clone has a handful of counts. The chain carries TRBV2 and TRBJ1-6; the D gene is possibly TRBD1 (5 bases). Trimming pared 6 bases from V and 9 bases from J, leaving 15 bases between. CDR3 size: 14 residues. Germline loops: CDR1 SNHLY, CDR2 FYNNEI. In nucleotides, the CDR3 is TGTGCCAGCAGGAGGGACCAAGGGACTTCACCCCTCCACTTT. As protein: CASRRDQGTSPLHF.

V and J are TRBV10-3 and TRBJ2-1, with D perhaps TRBD2 (5 bases). This CDR3 has 10 residues. Germline V gene lookup returns CDR1 ENHRY and CDR2 SYGVKD. Trimming took off 10 bases at V and 15 bases at J, with 16 bases between the two ends. CDR3 bases: TGTGCCACCCCCAGCGGAGACCCGTTCTTC. It encodes CATPSGDPFF.

The rearrangement links TRBV29-1 to TRBJ2-7, with 9 bases aligning to TRBD1. The CDR3 has 12 residues. CDR1 and CDR2 from the germline V gene are SQVTM and ANQGSEA. Trimming at V came to 7 bases and at J to 3 bases, leaving 4 bases not matched to a gene. The DNA for the CDR3 is TGCAGCGGTGGGACAGGGTACTACGAGCAGTACTTC. This translates into CSGGTGYYEQYF.

This clone has ten or more counts. The chain has TRBV6-1 and TRBJ1-5, with D possibly TRBD1 on 5 matching bases. Trimming took off 8 bases at V and 4 bases at J, with 15 bases between the two ends. Germline V gene lookup returns CDR1 MNHNS and CDR2 SASEGT. The CDR3 spans 14 residues. Here the CDR3 reads CASSVGGENQPQHF. CDR3 sequence (DNA): TGTGCCAGCTCTGTGGGAGGGGAGAATCAGCCCCAGCATTTT.

The chain links TRBV19 to TRBJ2-1; tentative D call: TRBD1 (6 bases). Looked up from germline, CDR1 is LNHDA and CDR2 is SQIVND (reference sequence). Trimming stripped 4 bases from V and 9 bases from J, with 13 bases between. This CDR3 spans 13 amino acids. CDR3: CASSTSTGTEQFF. The CDR3 DNA reads as TGTGCCAGTAGTACTAGCACAGGGACTGAGCAGTTCTTC.

This clone was detected a few times. The chain combines TRBV7-8 with TRBJ2-1; D might be TRBD2 (6 bases). The germline V gene has CDR1 SGHVS and CDR2 FQNEAQ. V was clipped by 5 bases and J by 7 bases, with 9 bases between them. The CDR3 extends over 12 amino acids. CDR3 sequence reads: CASSPSGNEQFF. In DNA, the CDR3 is TGTGCCAGCAGCCCCAGCGGGAATGAGCAGTTCTTC.

The chain uses TRBV10-3 and TRBJ1-1; tentative D call: TRBD1 (5 bases). The germline V gene encodes CDR1 ENHRY and CDR2 SYGVKD. This CDR3 comprises 14 residues. V lost 4 bases and J lost 4, with 13 bases in between. CDR3 region: CAISAGGRGTEAFF. In nucleotides, the CDR3 is TGTGCCATCAGTGCGGGGGGACGGGGCACTGAAGCTTTCTTT.

This clone has at least ten counts. The chain couples TRBV25-1 to TRBJ2-7; TRBD1 is a possible D gene (5 bases). CDR1 and CDR2 (germline): MGHDK, SYGVNS. The CDR3 length is 15 residues. Trimming stripped 1 base from V and 0 bases from J, with 10 bases between. The DNA for the CDR3 is TGTGCCAGCAGTGAATGGGGCACCAACTCCTACGAGCAGTACTTC. Protein: CASSEWGTNSYEQYF.

Worth noting for this clone: A read error may be the cause here, since a much bigger clone is one base away. The CDR3 region has the DNA TGTGCCAGCAGCACGACAGGTCCACCCCTCCACTTT. Translated: CASSTTGPPLHF. J is TRBJ1-6 and V is TRBV7-9, with D possibly TRBD1 on 6 matching bases. The V gene lost 5 bases and the J gene lost 11 bases, with 10 bases spanning the gap. Germline V lookup: CDR1 SEHNR, CDR2 FQNEAQ (reference sequence). This CDR3 comprises 12 residues.

The chain has TRBV4-3 and TRBJ2-3; tentative D call: TRBD2 (5 bases). The CDR3 loop spans 14 amino acids. V was clipped by 0 bases and J by 4 bases, with 8 bases between them. The germline V gene has CDR1 LGHNA and CDR2 YSLEER. CDR3: CASSQDRGSDTQYF. The CDR3 DNA follows: TGCGCCAGCAGCCAAGATCGGGGATCAGATACGCAGTATTTT.

V and J are TRBV4-1 and TRBJ2-4; D may be TRBD1 (5 bases). Germline CDR1 is MGHRA and CDR2 is YSYEKL. The CDR3 is 15 residues long. V was cut by 5 bases and J by 2 bases, with 13 bases left in between. This CDR3 reads CASSSLGHTKNIQYF. CDR3 DNA: TGCGCCAGCAGCAGTCTCGGACACACCAAAAACATTCAGTACTTC.

Concerning this clone itself: A much larger clone is a single base away; this may be a read error. The same CDR3 arises from other DNA sequences in this sample as well. This chain connects TRBV5-1 to TRBJ2-2, with D tentatively TRBD1 or TRBD2 (5 bases each). Germline CDR1 is SGHRS and CDR2 is YFSETQ. The CDR3 loop spans 16 amino acids. The CDR3 protein is CASSRGKGANTGELFF. The CDR3 DNA reads TGCGCCAGCAGCCGTGGTAAAGGGGCAAACACCGGGGAGTTGTTTTTT.

This clone was found once. This chain uses TRBV28 with TRBJ1-3; possible D gene TRBD2, 5 bases. The assigned J gene may be wrong: the sequence end matches TRBJ2-2 better. This CDR3 is built from 14 residues. Looked up from germline, CDR1 is MDHEN and CDR2 is SYDVKM. CDR3 nucleotides: TGTGCCAGCAGTTTTTCGGGAACCACCGGGGAGCTGTTTTTT. Amino acid sequence: CASSFSGTTGELFF.

About this clone: A much larger clone lies a single base off, so this may be a read error. This specimen includes other DNA sequences encoding the same CDR3. V usage is TRBV29-1 and J usage is TRBJ1-4; unclear D gene. This CDR3 has 11 amino acids. CDR1 SQVTM and CDR2 ANQGSEA come from the germline V gene. V was pared by 3 bases and J by 8 bases, with 7 bases between. For the CDR3, the DNA is TGCAGCGTTGAGGAGAACGAAAAACTGTTTTTT. Translation gives CSVEENEKLFF.

The rearrangement joins TRBV7-9 to TRBJ2-3; 8 bases agree with TRBD2. Per the germline V gene, CDR1 is SEHNR and CDR2 is FQNEAQ (reference sequence). The junction had 10 bases not matched to a gene; V was cut back by 5 bases and J by 0 bases. This CDR3 spans 17 amino acids. The CDR3 region is CASSPDLAGSSTDTQYF. CDR3 nucleotide sequence: TGTGCCAGCAGCCCCGATTTAGCGGGGTCTAGCACAGATACGCAGTATTTT.

The chain joins TRBV28 to TRBJ1-4; D may be TRBD1 (6 bases). Trimming pared 4 bases from V and 6 bases from J, leaving 9 bases between. Germline assignment: CDR1 MDHEN and CDR2 SYDVKM. The CDR3 is 13 residues long. The CDR3 DNA follows: TGTGCCAGCAGTTCACGACAGGATGAAAAACTGTTTTTT. Its translation is CASSSRQDEKLFF.

For this clone: With only one base between it and a far larger clone, this is likely a read error. Other nucleotide sequences from this sample produce the same CDR3. The rearrangement links TRBV7-2 to TRBJ2-5, with D perhaps assigned TRBD1 or TRBD2 (5 bases each). The end of the DNA aligns better with TRBJ2-7, so the J call may be wrong. Germline V gene data show CDR1 as SGHTA and CDR2 as FQGNSA. The CDR3 spans 15 residues. This CDR3 reads CASSPTAGTGREQYF. In DNA form, the CDR3 reads TGTGCCAGCAGCCCAACAGCCGGGACGGGGCGCGAGCAGTACTTC.

The genes are TRBV2 and TRBJ2-3, with TRBD1 matching over 9 bases. This CDR3 has 15 amino acids. V trimming: 6 bases; J trimming: 2 bases; junction bases outside the gene matches: 6. The germline V gene encodes CDR1 SNHLY and CDR2 FYNNEI. CDR3 in amino acids: CASRYRGRVTDTQYF. The CDR3 DNA reads as TGTGCCAGCAGGTACAGGGGGCGCGTCACAGATACGCAGTATTTT.

The chain carries TRBV28 and TRBJ1-2; 9 bases are a match to TRBD1. The junction had 8 bases not matched to a gene; V was cut back by 7 bases and J by 5 bases. Per the germline V gene, CDR1 is MDHEN and CDR2 is SYDVKM. CDR3 size: 14 residues. This CDR3 is CASTSGTGWYGYTF. The CDR3 DNA follows: TGTGCCAGCACTTCCGGGACAGGGTGGTATGGCTACACCTTC.

The V gene is TRBV28, the J gene TRBJ2-1, with 9 bases fitting TRBD2. CDR3 length: 16 amino acids. Germline V gene sequence: CDR1 MDHEN, CDR2 SYDVKM. V lost 7 bases and J lost 4; bases outside the gene matches: 11. The CDR3 region has the DNA TGTGCCAGCATCGTAGCGGGAGCACCCCAATACAATGAGCAGTTCTTC. This sequence encodes CASIVAGAPQYNEQFF.

This clone has only one observation. The V call is TRBV2, the J call TRBJ1-4; D remains unclear. CDR1 is SNHLY and CDR2 is FYNNEI in the germline V gene. This CDR3 has 11 amino acids. V was cut by 5 bases and J by 7 bases, with 5 bases left in between. The CDR3, as DNA: TGTGCCAGCAGTTACGCTGAAAAACTGTTTTTT. Its translation is CASSYAEKLFF.

The chain links TRBV7-2 to TRBJ1-3; 9 nucleotides match TRBD1. Germline V CDR1 and CDR2: SGHTA, FQGNSA. The CDR3 spans 17 residues. The ends lost 5 bases at V and 0 bases at J; junction bases unmatched: 8. As DNA, the CDR3 is TGTGCCAGCAGCACACGGACAGGGGACAGCTCTGGAAACACCATATATTTT. Its protein is CASSTRTGDSSGNTIYF.

This clone is deemed medium-sized. The identical CDR3 is also encoded by other nucleotide sequences in the sample. The chain is built from TRBV7-9 and TRBJ2-1; 8 bases agree with TRBD2. The V segment lost 3 bases and the J segment 5 bases; nucleotides outside the gene matches: 6. This CDR3 spans 15 amino acids. Germline V gene sequence: CDR1 SEHNR, CDR2 FQNEAQ (reference sequence). The CDR3 region is CASSFRTSGHNEQFF. The CDR3 coding sequence is TGTGCCAGCAGCTTCAGAACTAGCGGACACAATGAGCAGTTCTTC. The variable domain in full, completed from reference TRBV7-9 and TRBJ2-1, reads DTGVSQNPRHKITKRGQNVTFRCDPISEHNRLYWYRQTLGQGPEFLTYFQNEAQLEKSRLLSDRFSAERPKGSFSTLEIQRTEQGDSAMYLCASSFRTSGHNEQFFGPGTRLTVL.

J is TRBJ2-1 and V is TRBV9; no reliable D call. V was shortened by 0 bases and J by 5 bases, with 6 bases between the two germline ends. Germline V gene data show CDR1 as SGDLS and CDR2 as YYNGEE. The CDR3 length is 13 residues. For the CDR3, the DNA is TGTGCCAGCAGCGTAGCGGAACACAATGAGCAGTTCTTC. Its translation is CASSVAEHNEQFF.

This clone was observed many times. Other DNA sequences from this sample encode an identical CDR3 as well. The chain recombines TRBV5-6 with TRBJ1-1; no definite D call. This CDR3 comprises 16 residues. Per germline, CDR1 SGHDT and CDR2 YYEEEE. The V end was cut by 8 bases, the J end by 0 bases, with 20 bases between. CDR3: CASRSALERVNTEAFF. The CDR3 nucleotides are TGTGCCAGTCGCAGTGCGTTAGAGCGGGTGAACACTGAAGCTTTCTTT.

For this clone: A read error is likely here: a far larger clone is one base away. The chain carries TRBV5-4 and TRBJ2-2; D remains unclear. The CDR3 runs to 14 residues. Germline CDR1 SGHNT, CDR2 YYREEE (reference sequence). CDR3 coding DNA: TGTGCCAACAGCCGCCGGGCCACCACCGGGGAGCTGTTTTTT. Its protein product is CANSRRATTGELFF.